These 8 T cell receptor beta chains came from one sample sequenced in a study of CD8+CD57+ T cells in acquired aplastic anemia. Template material for TCR beta VDJ and CDR3 profiling consisted of genomic DNA. TCRdb re-called the reads with MiXCR, one entry per CDR3 protein. Of under 250,000 distinct CDR3 sequences in the sample, less than 75% were seen once. Patients included in sequencing had previously demonstrated CD8+CD57+ cell expansion by flow cytometry. Specimen: sorted CD4+, CD8+, or CD8+CD57+ T cells (not recorded which) from PBMCs. The receptors shown here come from a human donor with aplastic anemia.

This clonotype was picked up many times. V is TRBV7-8 and J is TRBJ2-7; D perhaps matches TRBD1 (6 bases). The CDR3 is 14 residues long. Trimming cost V 1 base and J 6 bases, with 13 bases left between them. Germline CDR1 is SGHVS and CDR2 is FQNEAQ. CDR3 coding DNA: TGTGCCAGCAGCTTAGAAGCCGACAGGCCCGAGCAGTACTTC. It specifies CASSLEADRPEQYF.

This clonotype was seen ten or more times. The chain is built from TRBV4-2 and TRBJ2-1, with 10 positions matching TRBD2. The CDR3 is made up of 18 amino acids. CDR1 and CDR2 (germline): LGHNA, YNFKEQ. The ends lost 0 bases at V and 5 bases at J; junction bases unmatched: 10. CDR3 sequence reads: CASSQEGGAGGPDNEQFF. The CDR3, as DNA: TGTGCCAGCAGCCAAGAAGGCGGAGCGGGGGGGCCAGACAATGAGCAGTTCTTC.

Many counts were recorded for this clonotype. The CDR3: CASRREGPQPQHF. The DNA of the CDR3 is TGTGCCAGTAGGAGGGAGGGCCCCCAGCCCCAGCATTTT. The V call is TRBV19, the J call TRBJ1-5; D is uncertain. CDR1 is LNHDA, CDR2 SQIVND, per germline (reference sequence). The CDR3 is 13 residues long. The ends were cut back, 6 bases at V and 7 bases at J, with 13 bases in the middle. The entire variable domain, with the rest obtained from reference TRBV19 and TRBJ1-5, is as follows: DGGITQSPKYLFRKEGQNVTLSCEQNLNHDAMYWYRQDPGQGLRLIYYSQIVNDFQKGDIAEGYSVSREKKESFPLTVTSAQKNPTAFYLCASRREGPQPQHFGDGTRLSIL.

CDR3 sequence reads: CSVTAGIDTQYF. The CDR3 nucleotides are TGCAGCGTGACCGCGGGCATCGATACGCAGTATTTT. V and J are TRBV29-1 and TRBJ2-3; maybe TRBD2 (5 bases). The CDR3 sequence is 12 residues long. Germline V lookup: CDR1 SQVTM, CDR2 ANQGSEA. Trimming removed 6 bases from V and 6 bases from J, with 13 bases in between.

The chain is built from TRBV27 and TRBJ2-5; 10 bases agree with TRBD2. This CDR3 region has 16 residues. Germline V CDR1 and CDR2: MNHEY, SMNVEV (reference sequence). V shed 5 bases, J shed 1 base, and the junction held 7 bases outside the gene matches. Written as DNA, the CDR3 is TGTGCCAGCAGTCCTATCGGGACTAGCGCCCAAGAGACCCAGTACTTC. It yields the protein CASSPIGTSAQETQYF.

The gene calls are TRBV2 and TRBJ1-2; D remains ambiguous. This CDR3 region has 13 residues. Per germline, CDR1 SNHLY and CDR2 FYNNEI. V lost 1 base, J lost 4 bases, and 7 bases lay in between. Here the CDR3 DNA reads TGTGCCAGCAGTGAAGGGCAGTCCTATGGCTACACCTTC. Translating gives CASSEGQSYGYTF.

This clonotype was detected only a few times. This chain connects TRBV7-2 to TRBJ2-7; weak D call: TRBD1 (5 bases). V lost 3 bases and J 1 base, leaving 13 bases between the germline ends. This CDR3 comprises 15 residues. Germline V gene sequence: CDR1 SGHTA, CDR2 FQGNSA. In nucleotides, the CDR3 is TGTGCCAGCAGCTTCGACAGCCATCCTTCCTACGAGCAGTACTTC. This codes for CASSFDSHPSYEQYF. Variable domain in full (rest from reference TRBV7-2 and TRBJ2-7): GAGVSQSPSNKVTEKGKDVELRCDPISGHTALYWYRQSLGQGLEFLIYFQGNSAPDKSGLPSDRFSAERTGGSVSTLTIQRTQQEDSAVYLCASSFDSHPSYEQYFGPGTRLTVT.

This sequence joins TRBV19 and TRBJ2-1; D is ambiguous. Germline V lookup: CDR1 LNHDA, CDR2 SQIVND (reference sequence). With 9 bases removed from V and 4 bases from J, the gap between germline ends came to 16 bases. CDR3 length: 14 residues. The CDR3 nucleotides are TGTGCCAGCAGCCCCCGGGTCGGGTACAATGAGCAGTTCTTC. Translation gives CASSPRVGYNEQFF.